Listed below are T cell receptor beta chains from one sample, sequenced in a study of T cells in localized non-small cell lung cancer. Clones were sequenced by immunoSEQ multiplex PCR, and TCRdb holds only the in-frame ones, with some missing. This table holds approximately 29,000 clones, roughly 87% found once. Sequenced material: peripheral blood, taken before any cancer treatment. Receptors originate from a male donor aged 60 or over with stage I lung adenocarcinoma. The CDR3 runs from the conserved cysteine through the conserved F or W. Fields, in order: clone size, V gene, CDR3 length, D gene, J gene, CDR3 protein, CDR3 DNA. D genes are given only for firm matches. A clone size is listed for some rows: how often the clone was seen (once, few, many), or a class if it is expanded.

NA	TRBV19	13	TRBD2	TRBJ2-7	CASSRTSGGSLYF	TGTGCCAGTAGCCGGACTAGCGGGGGGTCCTTGTACTTC
NA	TRBV18	15	TRBD2	TRBJ2-7	CASSPELAGGAEQYF	TGTGCCAGCTCACCCGAACTAGCGGGGGGGGCCGAGCAGTACTTC
NA	TRBV5-4	16	TRBD1	TRBJ1-3	CASSLRTGSSGNTIYF	TGTGCCAGCAGCCTCCGGACAGGCAGCTCTGGAAACACCATATATTTT
NA	TRBV6-5	11	TRBD1	TRBJ2-1	CASSSGQGAVF	TGTGCCAGCAGTTCGGGACAGGGCGCGGTCTTC
NA	TRBV7-7	15	NA	TRBJ2-1	CASSPDRDNYNEQFF	TGTGCCAGCAGCCCCGACCGGGACAACTACAATGAGCAGTTCTTC
NA	TRBV28	15	TRBD2	TRBJ2-1	CASSLASGGFNEQFF	TGTGCCAGCAGTTTAGCTAGCGGGGGGTTCAATGAGCAGTTCTTC
NA	TRBV7-2	15	TRBD1	TRBJ1-2	CASSFTTGANYGYTF	TGTGCCAGCAGCTTCACGACAGGGGCCAACTATGGCTACACCTTC
NA	TRBV9	15	TRBD1	TRBJ1-6	CASNSATGDWSPLHF	TGTGCCAGCAACAGCGCGACAGGGGATTGGTCACCCCTCCACTTT
NA	TRBV12-2	15	NA	TRBJ2-1	CASRPIRGGYNEQFF	TGTGCAAGTCGCCCAATCAGGGGTGGGTACAATGAGCAGTTCTTC
NA	TRBV28	14	TRBD1	TRBJ1-2	CASSTPGQGYGYTF	TGTGCCAGCAGTACTCCCGGACAGGGCTATGGCTACACCTTC
NA	TRBV19	13	NA	TRBJ1-2	CASSIPENYGYTF	TGTGCCAGTAGTATCCCCGAGAACTATGGCTACACCTTC
NA	TRBV28	18	NA	TRBJ1-4	CASSFDSYKSATNEKLFF	TGTGCCAGCAGTTTTGACAGCTATAAGTCTGCAACTAATGAAAAACTGTTTTTT
NA	TRBV2	15	NA	TRBJ2-7	CASSDLQASTYEQYF	TGTGCCAGCAGTGATCTCCAAGCTTCGACCTACGAGCAGTACTTC
NA	TRBV7-2	15	TRBD2	TRBJ2-3	CASSLGGGVTDTQYF	TGTGCCAGCAGCTTGGGTGGGGGGGTCACAGATACGCAGTATTTT
NA	TRBV18	13	NA	TRBJ2-7	CASSPDGYNEQYF	TGTGCCAGCTCCCCAGACGGGTATAACGAGCAGTACTTC
NA	TRBV28	13	NA	TRBJ2-1	CASSRSSYNEQFF	TGTGCCAGCAGTCGGAGCTCCTACAATGAGCAGTTCTTC
NA	TRBV18	19	TRBD1	TRBJ2-7	CASSPRKISDRVGSYEQYF	TGTGCCAGCTCACCGAGGAAGATTAGCGACAGGGTTGGATCCTACGAGCAGTACTTC
NA	TRBV7-8	13	NA	TRBJ2-1	CASIPRTYNEQFF	TGTGCCAGCATCCCCCGTACCTACAATGAGCAGTTCTTC
NA	TRBV7-8	15	TRBD1	TRBJ1-4	CASSLLGQGNEKLFF	TGTGCCAGCAGCTTGTTGGGACAGGGGAATGAAAAACTGTTTTTT
NA	TRBV4-3	16	TRBD1	TRBJ1-4	CASSQGDSATNEKLFF	TGCGCCAGCAGCCAGGGGGACAGTGCAACTAATGAAAAACTGTTTTTT
NA	TRBV13	17	NA	TRBJ2-5	CASSSTDGGGKVETQYF	TGTGCCAGCAGCTCCACTGACGGAGGGGGGAAAGTAGAGACCCAGTACTTC
once	TRBV6-6	11	NA	TRBJ2-7	CASSRNYEQYF	TGTGCCAGCAGTCGAAATTACGAGCAGTACTTC
NA	TRBV9	19	TRBD2	TRBJ2-3	CASSVGSGGFRSSTDTQYF	TGTGCCAGCAGCGTAGGGAGCGGGGGCTTTCGGTCTAGCACAGATACGCAGTATTTT
NA	TRBV7-2	15	TRBD1	TRBJ1-5	CASSPSGGSYQPQHF	TGTGCCAGCAGCCCCTCAGGGGGGTCCTATCAGCCCCAGCATTTT
NA	TRBV30	14	TRBD2	TRBJ2-7	CAWSHGLASYEQYF	TGTGCCTGGAGTCACGGACTAGCATCCTACGAGCAGTACTTC
NA	TRBV7-3	13	NA	TRBJ1-1	CASSFQENTEAFF	TGTGCCAGCAGCTTCCAGGAGAACACTGAAGCTTTCTTT
NA	TRBV29-1	12	NA	TRBJ1-2	CSVIAGEDGYTF	TGCAGCGTTATAGCAGGGGAGGATGGCTACACCTTC
NA	TRBV5-5	15	TRBD1	TRBJ1-6	CASSSRQGANSPLHF	TGTGCCAGCAGCTCTCGACAGGGGGCAAATTCACCCCTCCACTTT
NA	TRBV7-3	14	NA	TRBJ2-3	CASSPTTSTDTQYF	TGTGCCAGCAGCCCGACGACTAGCACAGATACGCAGTATTTT
NA	TRBV28	13	TRBD1	TRBJ1-2	CASSNRGDYGYTF	TGTGCCAGCAGCAACAGGGGCGACTATGGCTACACCTTC
NA	TRBV6-1	12	TRBD1	TRBJ2-4	CASTRGKNIQYF	TGTGCCAGCACCAGGGGGAAAAACATTCAGTACTTC
NA	TRBV30	15	NA	TRBJ1-4	CAWREPGGSFQKLFF	TGTGCCTGGAGAGAGCCCGGTGGCTCATTCCAAAAACTGTTTTTT
NA	TRBV30	13	NA	TRBJ1-2	CAWSAPQGAGYTF	TGTGCCTGGAGTGCACCCCAGGGAGCTGGCTACACCTTC
NA	TRBV4-1	14	TRBD2	TRBJ2-7	CASSQELASYEQYF	TGCGCCAGCAGCCAAGAACTAGCGTCCTACGAGCAGTACTTC
once	TRBV6-1	12	NA	TRBJ2-3	CASSELTDTQYF	TGTGCCAGCAGTGAACTTACAGATACGCAGTATTTT
NA	TRBV25-1	16	TRBD1	TRBJ1-3	CASSVTGGGEESTIYF	TGTGCCAGCAGTGTTACAGGGGGAGGGGAGGAAAGCACCATATATTTT
NA	TRBV2	16	NA	TRBJ1-5	CASTGGGQRAVQPQHF	TGTGCCAGCACGGGGGGTGGACAAAGGGCGGTGCAGCCCCAGCATTTT
NA	TRBV5-1	14	NA	TRBJ1-2	CASSLGWANYGYTF	TGCGCCAGCAGCTTGGGTTGGGCTAACTATGGCTACACCTTC
once	TRBV28	16	TRBD2	TRBJ2-5	CASSFGVAGGQETQYF	TGTGCCAGCAGTTTCGGGGTAGCGGGGGGCCAAGAGACCCAGTACTTC
NA	TRBV28	12	NA	TRBJ2-3	CASGTRTDTQYF	TGTGCCAGCGGCACAAGGACAGATACGCAGTATTTT
NA	TRBV4-3	15	NA	TRBJ1-2	CASSQGTGENYGYTF	TGCGCCAGCAGCCAAGGCACAGGCGAAAACTATGGCTACACCTTC
NA	TRBV6-4	10	NA	TRBJ1-4	CARHSEKLFF	TGTGCCAGACATAGTGAAAAACTGTTTTTT
NA	TRBV28	14	NA	TRBJ1-2	CASIRGGSDYGYTF	TGTGCCAGCATTCGAGGGGGGTCTGACTATGGCTACACCTTC
NA	TRBV6-1	18	TRBD1	TRBJ1-6	CASSEVTGGPVWNSPLHF	TGTGCCAGCAGTGAAGTTACAGGGGGTCCCGTATGGAATTCACCCCTCCACTTT
few	TRBV4-1	15	TRBD2	TRBJ2-7	CASSPGLRGGYEQYF	TGCGCCAGCAGCCCGGGTCTTAGGGGAGGGTACGAGCAGTACTTC
once	TRBV30	12	NA	TRBJ2-5	CAWSDSEETQYF	TGTGCCTGGAGTGATAGCGAAGAGACCCAGTACTTC
few	TRBV18	13	NA	TRBJ1-1	CASSGGQRTEAFF	TGTGCCAGCTCGGGCGGACAGCGAACTGAAGCTTTCTTT